A single TCR beta chain is shown here with its context. The data were produced by immunoSEQ multiplex PCR, yet TCRdb's version contains in-frame clones alone and is incomplete. The sample carries fewer than 150,000 clones, under 90% recorded once. The sample originates from a study of cytotoxic CD8 clonotypes in ibrutinib-treated CLL. Looking at the study overall: The average sample held about 260,000 productive templates and 75,000 to 100,000 productive rearrangements.

Germline V gene data show CDR1 as SGHDN and CDR2 as FVKESK. Trimming pared 1 base from V and 3 bases from J, leaving 21 bases between. The length of the CDR3 is 18 residues. This sample comprised PBMCs, obtained after 24 months of ibrutinib treatment. The receptor's source is a human donor with chronic lymphocytic leukemia. J is TRBJ1-1 and V is TRBV14; D not certain. The CDR3 nucleotides read TGTGCCAGCAGCCAAGCAGAGGTTCTGATGGGCTGGGACACTGAAGCTTTCTTT. Translation gives CASSQAEVLMGWDTEAFF.